Listed here are 25 T cell receptor beta chains from one sample, sequenced in a study of T-cell reconstitution after alpha-beta-depleted transplantation in children. Unique molecular identifiers were built into the TCRbeta library. TCRdb redid the calling of the PCR reads with MiXCR, one entry per CDR3 protein. The sample lists under 400,000 distinct CDR3 sequences, 23% seen once, with about 10% in the top ten. The sample here was PBMCs, mostly from graft donor cells, taken 180 days after TCRalphabeta/CD19-depleted stem cell transplant. These receptors all come from a male patient between 10 and 17 years old who had a stem cell transplant for acute lymphoblastic leukemia, so the T cells may come from the graft donor.

The chain recombines TRBV28 with TRBJ2-7; 11 positions match TRBD2. The CDR3 is made up of 15 amino acids. Germline loops: CDR1 MDHEN, CDR2 SYDVKM. The V segment lost 3 bases and the J segment 4 bases; nucleotides outside the gene matches: 5. CDR3 loop: CASSFRLAGLYEQYF. The CDR3 coding sequence is TGTGCCAGCAGTTTTCGACTAGCGGGACTATACGAGCAGTACTTC.

This clonotype was observed a single time. This sequence joins TRBV7-3 and TRBJ2-3; D not certain. This CDR3 has 13 residues. Germline-derived CDR1 and CDR2 are SGHTA and FQGTGA. Trimming took 4 bases from V and 6 from J, leaving 11 bases between them. CDR3 region: CASSSSLADTQYF. The CDR3 DNA reads as TGTGCCAGCAGCTCCTCCCTTGCGGATACGCAGTATTTT.

This rearrangement joins TRBV7-9 to TRBJ1-1; 10 nucleotides align to TRBD1. Trimming cost V 5 bases and J 5 bases; bases outside gene matches: 8. The CDR3 extends over 15 amino acids. Germline V gene sequence: CDR1 SEHNR, CDR2 FQNEAQ (reference sequence). CDR3 loop: CASSPSRDRGTEAFF. The CDR3 DNA sequence: TGTGCCAGCAGCCCGTCCCGGGACAGGGGAACTGAAGCTTTCTTT.

This clonotype showed up just a few times. The rearrangement links TRBV11-2 to TRBJ2-3; no firm D call. Germline assignment: CDR1 SGHAT and CDR2 FQNNGV. This CDR3 is built from 14 residues. The V gene lost 3 bases and the J gene lost 0 bases, with 7 bases spanning the gap. CDR3 amino acids: CASSFYWSTDTQYF. The CDR3 DNA reads TGTGCCAGCAGCTTCTACTGGAGCACAGATACGCAGTATTTT.

The chain joins TRBV9 to TRBJ2-1; D not resolved. The CDR3 runs 13 residues. Trimming left V 0 bases short and J 8 bases short, with 9 bases between. Germline-derived CDR1 and CDR2 are SGDLS and YYNGEE. The CDR3 here is CASSVAPSYEQFF. In DNA, the CDR3 is TGTGCCAGCAGCGTAGCTCCGTCGTATGAGCAGTTCTTC.

This clonotype was recorded a few times. The V and J genes are TRBV4-2 and TRBJ2-5; 14 nucleotides match TRBD2. Trimming at V came to 4 bases and at J to 5 bases, leaving 9 bases not matched to a gene. In germline, CDR1 is LGHNA, CDR2 YNFKEQ. This CDR3 region has 17 residues. In DNA form, the CDR3 reads TGTGCCAGCAGCCGCGCCGGGACTAGCGGGAGCGGGGAGACCCAGTACTTC. Translated, it gives CASSRAGTSGSGETQYF.

This clonotype was picked up a small number of times. The chain links TRBV7-6 to TRBJ2-1; 9 bases line up with TRBD2. With V trimmed by 1 base and J by 8 bases, 6 bases remained unmatched. This CDR3 spans 15 amino acids. CDR1 is SGHVS and CDR2 is FNYEAQ in the germline V gene. The CDR3 is CASSLGGGRADEQFF. For the CDR3, the DNA is TGTGCCAGCAGCTTAGGCGGCGGGAGGGCGGATGAGCAGTTCTTC.

The V gene is TRBV7-2, the J gene TRBJ2-4; D remains unclear. Trimming shortened V by 2 bases and J by 0 bases, and 11 bases separated the two germline ends. The germline V gene has CDR1 SGHTA and CDR2 FQGNSA. The CDR3 length is 16 residues. This chain's CDR3 is CASSLLLSLAKNIQYF. The DNA for the CDR3 is TGTGCCAGCAGCTTACTGCTCAGCTTAGCCAAAAACATTCAGTACTTC.

V is TRBV29-1 and J is TRBJ2-7; 14 bases match TRBD2. Germline V gene lookup returns CDR1 SQVTM and CDR2 ANQGSEA. Trimming cost V 6 bases and J 6 bases; bases outside gene matches: 10. There are 15 residues in the CDR3. This CDR3 is CSVNSPGLAGGEQYF. In DNA, the CDR3 is TGCAGCGTCAATTCCCCCGGACTAGCGGGAGGCGAGCAGTACTTC.

This clonotype was counted a few times. The V gene is TRBV5-8, the J gene TRBJ1-5; D is unresolved. Germline V lookup: CDR1 SGHTS, CDR2 YDEGEE. The CDR3 loop spans 16 amino acids. Deletions cut 4 bases from V and 0 bases from J, with 14 bases between. The CDR3 nucleotides read TGTGCCAGCAGCCTGTACAAGACTTATAGCAATCAGCCCCAGCATTTT. This codes for CASSLYKTYSNQPQHF.

Regarding this clonotype: This CDR3 is missing its conserved last phenylalanine or tryptophan, likely due to a read error. The DNA is left out, because the CDR3 cannot be placed on it with certainty; the CDR3 is given as TCRdb lists it. J is TRBJ2-7 and V is TRBV7-3; TRBD2, the D gene given by the table, was not confirmed from the DNA. Inclusive of both ends, the CDR3 amounts to 10 amino acids. In germline, CDR1 is SGHTA, CDR2 FQGTGA. The CDR3: CASSGGGLSL.

This clonotype has more than one count but fewer than ten. The CDR3 loop is CASGRALNYGYTF. In DNA form, the CDR3 reads TGCGCCAGTGGAAGGGCTCTTAACTATGGCTACACCTTC. This sequence joins TRBV5-1 and TRBJ1-2, with unresolved D. The germline V and J ends were trimmed by 8 bases and 1 base, with 12 bases remaining between them. Germline CDR1 and CDR2: SGHRS and YFSETQ. The CDR3 loop spans 13 amino acids.

This clonotype was counted once. The rearrangement joins TRBV18 to TRBJ1-3; 7 positions match TRBD1. Trimming cost V 3 bases and J 1 base; bases outside gene matches: 12. The CDR3 has 18 amino acids. CDR1 and CDR2 (germline): KGHSH, LQKENI. Here the CDR3 reads CASSPTGQDRASGNTIYF. In DNA, the CDR3 is TGTGCCAGCTCACCCACCGGACAGGACCGAGCTTCTGGAAACACCATATATTTT.

The genes are TRBV9 and TRBJ2-1; TRBD1 matches 7 bases. The CDR3 sequence is 16 residues long. Germline assignment: CDR1 SGDLS and CDR2 YYNGEE. V gave up 2 bases and J gave up 4 bases; unmatched junction bases: 9. The CDR3 sequence: CASSVVQGIRYNEQFF. The CDR3 DNA sequence: TGTGCCAGCAGCGTGGTACAGGGGATCAGGTACAATGAGCAGTTCTTC. The whole variable domain, filled in from reference TRBV9 and TRBJ2-1, reads DSGVTQTPKHLITATGQRVTLRCSPRSGDLSVYWYQQSLDQGLQFLIQYYNGEERAKGNILERFSAQQFPDLHSELNLSSLELGDSALYFCASSVVQGIRYNEQFFGPGTRLTVL.

The chain couples TRBV27 to TRBJ2-4; 13 nucleotides match TRBD2. This CDR3 has 17 residues. Germline V gene lookup returns CDR1 MNHEY and CDR2 SMNVEV (reference sequence). V was pared by 6 bases and J by 0 bases, with 5 bases of the junction left unmatched. CDR3 in amino acids: CASSGLAGDLAKNIQYF. DNA for the CDR3: TGTGCCAGCAGCGGACTAGCGGGAGACTTAGCCAAAAACATTCAGTACTTC.

The DNA of the CDR3 is TGTGCCAGCAGCCAGGGCGCTGAAGCTTTCTTT. Its protein is CASSQGAEAFF. The chain is built from TRBV6-5 and TRBJ1-1; TRBD1 might be the D (5 bases). V lost 6 bases to trimming and J lost 6 bases, with 8 bases between them. Germline values: CDR1 MNHEY, CDR2 SVGAGI. The CDR3 runs 11 residues.

The genes are TRBV6-1 and TRBJ2-7, with 7 bases lining up with TRBD2. Germline V gene sequence: CDR1 MNHNS, CDR2 SASEGT. V lost 6 bases, J lost 2 bases, and 7 bases stayed unmatched. CDR3 length equals 14 residues. Here the CDR3 DNA reads TGTGCCAGCAGCCAGTACGGGGGGACCTACGAGCAGTACTTC. Its protein is CASSQYGGTYEQYF.

This clonotype was counted only a few times. The gene calls are TRBV5-6 and TRBJ2-2; the D gene is possibly TRBD1 (6 bases). With 5 bases removed from V and 5 bases from J, the gap between germline ends came to 22 bases. In germline, CDR1 is SGHDT, CDR2 YYEEEE. CDR3 size: 17 residues. Here the CDR3 DNA reads TGTGCCAGCAGTCTGTATGTGGGGGCCCCGAGGACCGGGGAGCTGTTTTTT. It is translated as CASSLYVGAPRTGELFF.

Details on this clonotype: At one end the junction does not follow the germline gene, possibly because of a read error. This chain connects TRBV29-1 to TRBJ2-1; TRBD2 agrees at 12 bases. The CDR3 has 17 residues. Germline V gene sequence: CDR1 SQVTM, CDR2 ANQGSEA. CDR3 DNA: TGCAGCGTTGAATCCCTAGCGGGAGGGCTTAGGCTAGCTAAAGTGGTCTTC. This translates into CSVESLAGGLRLAKVVF.

This chain uses TRBV7-9 with TRBJ1-1; the match to TRBD1 covers 10 bases. CDR1 is SEHNR and CDR2 is FQNEAQ in the germline V gene (reference sequence). There are 15 residues in the CDR3. Germline trimming cut 5 bases from V and 1 base from J; bases unmatched to any gene: 4. The CDR3 region has the DNA TGTGCCAGCAGCCCGGGACAGGGGACGAACACTGAAGCTTTCTTT. This codes for CASSPGQGTNTEAFF. Full variable domain (remainder filled in from reference TRBV7-9 and TRBJ1-1): DTGVSQNPRHKITKRGQNVTFRCDPISEHNRLYWYRQTLGQGPEFLTYFQNEAQLEKSRLLSDRFSAERPKGSFSTLEIQRTEQGDSAMYLCASSPGQGTNTEAFFGQGTRLTVV.

This sequence joins TRBV6-1 and TRBJ2-1; 11 bases are shared with TRBD2. Unmatched junction bases numbered 8, after V lost 6 bases and J lost 7 bases. Germline CDR1 MNHNS, CDR2 SASEGT. The length of the CDR3 is 15 residues. CDR3 sequence (DNA): TGTGCCAGCAGCCTACTAGCGGGAGCTAGTAATGAGCAGTTCTTC. This gives the protein CASSLLAGASNEQFF.

This clonotype was seen a few times. V and J are TRBV4-1 and TRBJ2-7; TRBD2 matches 8 bases. Germline values: CDR1 MGHRA, CDR2 YSYEKL. The CDR3 consists of 14 residues. V lost 4 bases and J lost 3; bases outside the gene matches: 5. The CDR3 DNA sequence: TGCGCCAGCAGCCCACTAGCGGAAGACTACGAGCAGTACTTC. This translates into CASSPLAEDYEQYF.

The rearrangement uses TRBV5-1 and TRBJ2-7; D remains unclear. This CDR3 has 15 residues. Germline V CDR1 and CDR2: SGHRS, YFSETQ. V was shortened by 5 bases and J by 4 bases, with 19 bases between the two germline ends. The CDR3 region is CASSSATPTSYEQYF. The CDR3 nucleotides are TGCGCCAGCAGTTCGGCGACTCCTACCTCGTACGAGCAGTACTTC.

This clonotype was seen more than once but under ten times. J is TRBJ2-7 and V is TRBV5-1; possibly TRBD1 or TRBD2 for D (5 bases each). Trimming left V 0 bases short and J 7 bases short, with 14 bases between. Germline CDR1 and CDR2: SGHRS and YFSETQ. This CDR3 spans 14 amino acids. The CDR3, as DNA: TGCGCCAGCAGCTTGGGGGGACGGATGCGGGAGCAGTACTTC. Its translation is CASSLGGRMREQYF. The full variable domain, rest sourced from reference TRBV5-1 and TRBJ2-7, is KAGVTQTPRYLIKTRGQQVTLSCSPISGHRSVSWYQQTPGQGLQFLFEYFSETQRNKGNFPGRFSGRQFSNSRSEMNVSTLELGDSALYLCASSLGGRMREQYFGPGTRLTVT.

The V call is TRBV11-1, the J call TRBJ2-3; 15 positions agree with TRBD2. CDR3 length: 19 residues. Germline values: CDR1 SGHAT, CDR2 FQDESV (reference sequence). V shed 4 bases and J 2 bases; nucleotides not matched to a gene: 10. DNA for the CDR3: TGTGCCAGCAGCTCCGGGACTAGCGGGAGGTTTGGTGTCACAGATACGCAGTATTTT. It codes for CASSSGTSGRFGVTDTQYF.